Sequencing of this T cell receptor (beta chain) was carried out in a study of metastatic and nonmetastatic thyroid tumors. The CDR3 covers 13 residues. V lost 6 bases and J lost 1, with 7 bases in between. All patients reached thyroid surgery having received no treatment beforehand. Via MiXCR, TCRdb re-called the PCR reads. In the table there are 35,000 to 55,000 clones, 24% of which are singletons. This clone was counted only a few times. The receptor comes from a male donor with papillary thyroid cancer or a benign thyroid nodule (not recorded which). Some clones in this sample may be carry-over from other donors' samples. This chain uses TRBV12-3 or TRBV12-4 with TRBJ2-1; D remains ambiguous. Sequencing input: blood. CDR3 nucleotide sequence: TGTGCCAGCAGCCGAGCTTCCTACAATGAGCAGTTCTTC. As protein: CASSRASYNEQFF.